Detailed here is one TCR beta chain. This sample is part of a study of OX40 agonist ivuxolimab in advanced cancers. Only in-frame clones appear in the TCRdb table, and some are missing; sequencing was by immunoSEQ multiplex PCR. The table has around 51,000 clones, roughly 80% seen once. Germline V gene lookup returns CDR1 KGHSH and CDR2 LQKENI. Losses at the gene ends were 4 bases for V and 2 bases for J; bases not matched to a gene: 2. This CDR3 spans 13 amino acids. Autoimmune disease history or systemic immunosuppression meant exclusion. The sampling schedule covered blood at baseline, cycle 4 day 1, and cycle 7 day 1.

The sequenced sample was CD4+ or CD8+ T cells sorted from blood, obtained in a trial of the OX40 agonist ivuxolimab. The receptor's source is an adult with an advanced solid tumor such as melanoma, head and neck, liver or kidney cancer. V usage is TRBV18 and J usage is TRBJ2-7; 7 bases are shared with TRBD1. In DNA form, the CDR3 reads TGTGCCAGCTCACGGGACAGTACCTACGAGCAGTACTTC. Translated: CASSRDSTYEQYF.